The clone carrying this T cell receptor beta chain has more than one count but fewer than ten. The antigen is undetermined. Trimming removed 0 bases at V and 5 bases at J, with 8 bases between. The CDR3 runs 13 residues. The germline CDR1 and CDR2 sequences are SGHNT and YENEEA. The data are from a study of cytomegalovirus exposure and HLA in healthy donors. A multiplex PCR was run with 60 Vbeta primers and 13 Jbeta primers. Clones were sequenced by immunoSEQ multiplex PCR, and TCRdb holds only the in-frame ones, with some missing. Counted here are around 160,000 clones, roughly 80% occurring once; the ten biggest clones make up roughly 3.1%. Study-level findings and limits: The HLA-A and HLA-B alleles of most subjects were reportedly predicted accurately from TCR beta sequences. Reportedly, a later analysis found an Asian-associated ancestry cluster had fewer N-insertions than the approximately 670-donor mean.

Source material: PBMCs. The chain recombines TRBV11-3 with TRBJ2-7; TRBD2 is a possible D gene (6 bases). The clonotype comes from a man aged 35-49 years in good health and CMV-seropositive. CDR3 protein: CASSLDGTHEQYF. The CDR3 DNA is TGTGCCAGCAGCTTAGATGGGACTCACGAGCAGTACTTC.